The sequence of this T cell receptor beta chain was determined in a study of molecular identifiers for immune sequencing clone quantification listed by TCRdb under 2018. A note on the overall study: For a replicate experiment, RNA from 20,000 or 100,000 naive CD8 T cells was divided into five aliquots, and four of the five aliquots were sequenced. CD8 T cells were used in a methods study to benchmark molecular-identifier clustering-based TCR repertoire sequencing (MIDCIRS) and TCR RNA copy counting. General study outcomes and caveats: Spiked-in Jurkat TCR RNA equivalent to a single cell was reported to be detectable even among 800,000 to 1,000,000 naive CD8 T cells. Highly expanded clone sizes could be underestimated if identical TCR molecules share a barcode. When barcode sub-clustering was left out, chimeric consensus sequences inflated TCR diversity, with chimeras reaching as high as 47%. In CMV-specific effector cells, over 98% of molecules were held by clones above 20 RNA copies, whereas under 1% of molecules were held by such clones in naive cells. The naive libraries included spiked-in Jurkat TCR RNA (over nine copies' worth), and this RNA is not part of the donor repertoire. Modeling indicated approximately 2.7 TCR RNA copies recovered per cell, compared with around 9.8 by digital PCR, which implies a capture efficiency of about 31%.

Libraries of naive CD8 T cells were built from anywhere between about 17,000 and 1,000,000 sorted cells, with 10%, 30% or 50% of the purified RNA used. Naive CD8 T cells, defined as CD8+CD4-CCR7+CD45RA+, were FACS-sorted into RLT Plus buffer on a BD FACSAria II. Ten to eleven TCR copies' worth of Jurkat RNA were spiked into roughly 20,000-1,000,000 naive CD8 T cell samples to test detection sensitivity. Enrichment of CD8 T cells was performed with RosetteSep CD8+ T Cell Enrichment Cocktail and Ficoll-Paque, after which ACK red cell lysis was carried out. Receptors were amplified or captured by PCR. Sequencing instrument: NextSeq 500. Bulk TCR libraries were made following a previously described method, with the TCR primers given in Table S5. Purification of total RNA was performed with the Qiagen AllPrep DNA/RNA kit. Before analysis, reads from multiple sequencing runs of one library were combined. The study's processing was this. Reads were retained only if the reads had an exact TCR constant sequence, and the retained reads were trimmed to 150 nt and grouped according to their 12-nt molecular barcodes. Reads inside each barcode group were sub-clustered using a 15% Levenshtein threshold, and a quality-weighted consensus sequence was constructed for each RNA molecule. Non-functional sequences were removed, as were lower-count sequences one edit away from another. Based on a fit of two negative binomial distributions, barcode sub-clusters having less than 20% of the maximum read count were discarded. The raw public data were reprocessed by TCRdb itself: fastp quality trimming at Q25, MiXCR clonotype calling, in-frame beta chains only. Rows merge per CDR3 protein into single entries with the most common DNA and genes. TCRdb's processing, not the authors', yielded these V and J calls. Within this sample are 45,000 to 55,000 distinct CDR3 sequences, with roughly 38% of them counted one time only. The top ten clonotypes cover less than 5% of the sample.

Including cysteine and phenylalanine, the CDR3 has 11 amino acids. Just the 33-base CDR3 DNA is kept, in frame starting at base 1. CDR1 DFQATT and CDR2 SNEGSKA were looked up in the germline V gene (reference sequence). With regard to this clonotype: This clone's antigen is unknown. The junction does not match germline at one end; this may be a read error.

Recombination linked TRBV20-1 to TRBJ2-2, and possibly TRBD2, on 5 matching bases. Sequencing was carried out using naive CD8+ T cells from blood, with Jurkat cell RNA spiked in. What the cell subset or site label conveys for this sample: FACS-sorted CD8+CD4-CCR7+CD45RA+ naive T cells. This receptor was taken from a human donor in good health. Some libraries in this study had Jurkat cell RNA spiked in. This receptor carries the CDR3 CSGHRTGELIF. The sequence in DNA is TGCAGTGGTCACCGAACCGGGGAGCTGATTTTT.